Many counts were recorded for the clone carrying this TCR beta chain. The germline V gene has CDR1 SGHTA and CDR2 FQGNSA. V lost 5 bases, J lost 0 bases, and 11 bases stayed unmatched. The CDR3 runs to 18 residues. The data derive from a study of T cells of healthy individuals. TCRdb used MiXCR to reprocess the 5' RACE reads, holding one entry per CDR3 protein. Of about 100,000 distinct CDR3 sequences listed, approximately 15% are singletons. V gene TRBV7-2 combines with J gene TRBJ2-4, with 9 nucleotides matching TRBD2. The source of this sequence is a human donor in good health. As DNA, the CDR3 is TGTGCCAGCAGCATAGAGATCAAACTAGCGGGAGCCAAAAACATTCAGTACTTC. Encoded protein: CASSIEIKLAGAKNIQYF.